This is a list of T cell receptor beta chains from one sample in a study of T cells in Graves' hyperthyroidism and ophthalmopathy. TCRdb called the multiplex PCR reads again in MiXCR, with one record for every CDR3 protein. The table shows about 350,000 distinct CDR3 sequences, with roughly 15% occurring only once. The specimen sequenced was blood. Receptor source: a woman aged 60-75 years with Graves' ophthalmopathy. Each CDR3 is given with its conserved first and last residue. A D gene is named only where the DNA matches it firmly. For some rows the clone size is stated as once, few or many, or as a class when expanded; others skip it.

TRBD2	TRBV29-1	many	TRBJ2-1	CSVKPGLASLDEQFF	TGCAGCGTAAAACCGGGACTAGCCTCCCTCGATGAGCAGTTCTTC
-	TRBV25-1	-	TRBJ2-7	CASNEYREQYF	TGTGCCAGCAATGAATATCGCGAGCAGTACTTC
-	TRBV9	-	TRBJ1-4	CASSPRDFNEKLFF	TGTGCCAGCAGCCCTCGGGACTTCAATGAAAAACTGTTTTTT
-	TRBV7-2	-	TRBJ1-5	CASSLLNRNQPQHF	TGTGCCAGCAGCTTACTTAACAGAAATCAGCCCCAGCATTTT
TRBD2	TRBV20-1	-	TRBJ2-1	CSARGGGAAPKVHEQFF	TGCAGTGCTAGAGGGGGAGGGGCGGCTCCAAAGGTGCATGAGCAGTTCTTC
-	TRBV2	many	TRBJ1-1	CASSETLRAFF	TGTGCCAGCAGTGAAACTCTGAGGGCTTTCTTT
-	TRBV5-5	few	TRBJ2-1	CASSPLLSGPHGEQFF	TGTGCCAGCAGCCCCCTACTCAGCGGGCCACACGGTGAGCAGTTCTTC
-	TRBV20-1	many	TRBJ2-5	CSALPRETQYF	TGCAGTGCTCTGCCGCGAGAGACCCAGTACTTC
-	TRBV7-3	many	TRBJ2-1	CASSLRRSSSYNEQFF	TGTGCCAGCAGCTTAAGGCGTTCGAGCTCCTACAATGAGCAGTTCTTC
TRBD1	TRBV18	many	TRBJ2-7	CASSPQGTGGTEQYF	TGTGCCAGCTCACCACAAGGAACAGGGGGCACCGAGCAGTACTTC
-	TRBV5-6	many	TRBJ2-5	CASSVDLGVVETQYF	TGTGCCAGCAGCGTGGACTTGGGGGTCGTGGAGACCCAGTACTTC
TRBD1	TRBV19	many	TRBJ2-3	CASSGTGVSTDTQYF	TGTGCCAGTAGTGGGACAGGGGTTAGCACAGATACGCAGTATTTT
TRBD2	TRBV7-9	many	TRBJ2-5	CASSLGAGDSLAIWETQYF	TGTGCCAGCAGCTTAGGAGCGGGAGACTCCCTCGCCATTTGGGAGACCCAGTACTTC
TRBD2	TRBV7-2	many	TRBJ2-1	CASSLEAGAYNEQFF	TGTGCCAGCAGCTTAGAGGCGGGAGCCTACAATGAGCAGTTCTTC
-	TRBV20-1	many	TRBJ2-1	CSAMRHDLHNEQFF	TGCAGTGCTATGCGGCACGACCTCCACAATGAGCAGTTCTTC
TRBD1	TRBV10-2	many	TRBJ2-7	CASSKTGVYYEQYF	TGCGCCAGCAGTAAGACAGGGGTATACTACGAGCAGTACTTC
-	TRBV6-1	many	TRBJ1-5	CASSFQGIGPQHF	TGTGCCAGCAGTTTTCAGGGAATTGGGCCCCAGCATTTT
TRBD1	TRBV12-5	many	TRBJ1-5	CASGLHAGTGGASGNQPQHF	TGTGCTAGTGGTTTGCACGCCGGGACAGGGGGGGCTTCGGGCAATCAGCCCCAGCATTTT
-	TRBV9	few	TRBJ2-7	CASSVGQTPNYEQYF	TGTGCCAGCAGCGTAGGACAGACCCCAAACTACGAGCAGTACTTC
-	TRBV7-9	few	TRBJ2-5	CASSLGQSMAQYF	TGTGCCAGCAGCTTAGGCCAGTCAATGGCCCAGTACTTC
-	TRBV20-1	many	TRBJ1-2	CSAYDMSYGYTF	TGCAGTGCTTATGACATGAGCTATGGCTACACCTTC
TRBD1	TRBV18	many	TRBJ1-2	CASSPGTGPNYGYTF	TGTGCCAGCTCACCAGGGACAGGCCCAAACTATGGCTACACCTTC
TRBD2	TRBV7-3	few	TRBJ2-1	CASSLVGGRDEQFF	TGTGCCAGCAGCTTAGTGGGAGGGAGGGATGAGCAGTTCTTC
TRBD1	TRBV20-1	many	TRBJ1-2	CSARARQGNYGYTF	TGCAGTGCTAGAGCGAGACAGGGGAACTATGGCTACACCTTC
TRBD1	TRBV20-1	many	TRBJ2-7	CSARSSGTVSYEQYF	TGCAGTGCTAGGTCCTCCGGGACAGTGTCCTACGAGCAGTACTTC
-	TRBV28	many	TRBJ2-7	CASISPGGKGYEQYF	TGTGCCAGCATCTCCCCCGGGGGAAAAGGCTACGAGCAGTACTTC
-	TRBV11-2	many	TRBJ2-3	CASSLAPQVGPAVWDTQYF	TGTGCCAGCAGCTTAGCCCCGCAAGTGGGGCCCGCGGTTTGGGATACGCAGTATTTT
-	TRBV3-1	many	TRBJ2-6	CASSPLLVYNVLTF	TGTGCCAGCAGCCCCCTTCTAGTTTACAACGTCCTGACTTTC